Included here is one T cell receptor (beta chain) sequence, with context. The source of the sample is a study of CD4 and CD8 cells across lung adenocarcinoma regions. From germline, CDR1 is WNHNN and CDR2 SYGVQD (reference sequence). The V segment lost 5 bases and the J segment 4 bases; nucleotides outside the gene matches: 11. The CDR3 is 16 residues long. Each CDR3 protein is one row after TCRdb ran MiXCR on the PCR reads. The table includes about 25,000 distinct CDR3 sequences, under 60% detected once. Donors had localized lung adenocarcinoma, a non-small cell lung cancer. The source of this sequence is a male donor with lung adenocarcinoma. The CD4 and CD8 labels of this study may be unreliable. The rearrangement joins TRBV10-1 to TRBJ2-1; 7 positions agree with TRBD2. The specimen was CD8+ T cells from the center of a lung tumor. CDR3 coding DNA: TGCGCCAGCAGTTCATGGAGCGGGAATCGATACAATGAGCAGTTCTTC. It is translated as CASSSWSGNRYNEQFF.